This TCR beta chain was retrieved from a study of cytomegalovirus exposure and HLA in healthy donors. Worth noting for this clone: The antigen is unknown.

V gave up 9 bases and J gave up 0 bases; unmatched junction bases: 3. The CDR3 spans 14 residues. Germline V CDR1 and CDR2: ENHRY, SYGVKD. The PCR used 60 Vbeta and 13 Jbeta primers. Some clones are missing from TCRdb's copy, which holds only in-frame ones; the method was immunoSEQ multiplex PCR. The repertoire holds 150,000 or so clones, with around 80% as singletons. Study-level points and caveats: Common viral pathogens seemed, in a later analysis, to connect with several of the most significant clusters.

The sequencing sample was made of PBMCs. The sequence was collected from a man aged 35 to 55 in good health and CMV-seronegative. The V gene is TRBV10-3, the J gene TRBJ1-4; 8 bases match TRBD1. Written as DNA, the CDR3 is TGTGCCATTGGGACAGGCACAACTAATGAAAAACTGTTTTTT. This codes for CAIGTGTTNEKLFF.